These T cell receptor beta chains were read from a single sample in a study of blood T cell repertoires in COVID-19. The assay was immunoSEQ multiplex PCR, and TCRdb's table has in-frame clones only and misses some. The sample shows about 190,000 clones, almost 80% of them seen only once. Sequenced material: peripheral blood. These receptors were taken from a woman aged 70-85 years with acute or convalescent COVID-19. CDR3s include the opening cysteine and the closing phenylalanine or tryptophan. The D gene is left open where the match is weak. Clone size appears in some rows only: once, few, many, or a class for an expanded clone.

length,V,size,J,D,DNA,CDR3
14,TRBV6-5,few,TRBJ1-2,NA,TGTGCCAGCAGGGTAGGACAGATTTACTATGGCTACACCTTC,CASRVGQIYYGYTF
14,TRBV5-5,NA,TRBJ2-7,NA,TGTGCCAGCAGCCTAAATGAGGGAGTTAGGGAGCAGTACTTC,CASSLNEGVREQYF
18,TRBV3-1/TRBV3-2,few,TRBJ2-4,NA,TGTGCCAGCAGCCAAGGTTGGGGGGGCGGTGGGGCCAAAAACATTCAGTACTTC,CASSQGWGGGGAKNIQYF
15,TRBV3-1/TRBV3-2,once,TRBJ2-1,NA,TGTGCCAGCAGCCAGGGGAGGAGGCCCTGGGATGAGCAGTTCTTC,CASSQGRRPWDEQFF
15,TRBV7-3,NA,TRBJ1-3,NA,TGTGCCAGCAGCCTTCGGGGGTCGGGGTCGGACACCATATATTTT,CASSLRGSGSDTIYF
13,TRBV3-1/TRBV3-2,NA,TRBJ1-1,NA,TGTGCCAGCAGCCAAGCGTTGGGAACGGGGGCTTTCTTT,CASSQALGTGAFF
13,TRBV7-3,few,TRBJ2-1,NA,TGTGCCAGCAGCCTAGAGGACAGTGGGGAGCAGTTCTTC,CASSLEDSGEQFF
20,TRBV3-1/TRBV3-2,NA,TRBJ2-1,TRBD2,TGTGCCAGCAGCCAATTCAGGGAGAGAGGCGGGAGGGCTACCTACAATGAGCAGTTCTTC,CASSQFRERGGRATYNEQFF
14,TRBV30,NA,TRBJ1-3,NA,TGTGCCTGGGACAGGTACACCTCTGGAAACACCATATATTTT,CAWDRYTSGNTIYF
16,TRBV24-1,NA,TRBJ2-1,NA,TGTGCCACCAGTGAGCGGGACAGCCCAACCTACAATGAGCAGTTCTTC,CATSERDSPTYNEQFF
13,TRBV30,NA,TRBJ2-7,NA,TGTGCCTGGAGTAAGGGACATCGCTACGAGCAGTACTTC,CAWSKGHRYEQYF